The clone carrying this T cell receptor (beta chain) is a singleton in its sample. These data are taken from a study of control samples from healthy donors and cancer patients. TCRdb's copy holds only in-frame clones and misses some; the assay was immunoSEQ multiplex PCR. The table has 110,000 to 150,000 clones, 89% seen once. CDR1 is SGHRS, CDR2 YFSETQ, per germline. This CDR3 comprises 16 residues. J lost 6 bases, V lost 3 bases, and 6 bases had no gene match. This chain connects TRBV5-1 to TRBJ2-7, with TRBD2 matching over 16 bases. This TCR was recovered from a man aged 25-45 years in good health. Sequencing used blood. The CDR3 spells CASSSGLAGGPSEQYF. The DNA for the CDR3 is TGCGCCAGCAGCTCGGGACTAGCGGGAGGGCCCTCCGAGCAGTACTTC.